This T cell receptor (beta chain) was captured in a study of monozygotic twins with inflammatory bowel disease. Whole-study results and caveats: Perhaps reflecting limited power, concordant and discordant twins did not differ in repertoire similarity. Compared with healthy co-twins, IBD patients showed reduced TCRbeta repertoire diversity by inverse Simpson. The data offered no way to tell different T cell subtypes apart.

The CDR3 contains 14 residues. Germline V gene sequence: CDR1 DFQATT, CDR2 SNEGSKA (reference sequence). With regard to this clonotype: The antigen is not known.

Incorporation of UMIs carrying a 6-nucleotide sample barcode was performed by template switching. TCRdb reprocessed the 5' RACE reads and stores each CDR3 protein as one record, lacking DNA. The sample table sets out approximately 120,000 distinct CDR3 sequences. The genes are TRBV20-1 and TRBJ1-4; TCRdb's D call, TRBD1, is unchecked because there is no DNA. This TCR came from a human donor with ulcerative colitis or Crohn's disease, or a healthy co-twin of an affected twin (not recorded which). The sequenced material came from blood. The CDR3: CSARAAGVEEKLFF.